The clone carrying this TCR beta chain was observed a few times. The antigen remains unidentified. These data originate in a study of blood T cells in healthy people across ages. As for the study in general: When template switching was applied, about one barcoded beta molecule was captured per two T cells. Study-wide points: Aged donors had fewer naive CD4+ cells and lower diversity than long-lived donors.

A J-beta primer mix and a sample-barcoded 5' primer were used in a second PCR of roughly 6 to 11 cycles. A single record per CDR3 protein comes from TCRdb applying MiXCR to the 5' RACE reads. The profile shows 790,000 or so distinct CDR3 sequences, approximately 53% of them singletons. The CDR3 contains 16 residues. Germline V gives CDR1 SQVTM, CDR2 ANQGSEA. Deletions cut 4 bases from V and 0 bases from J, with 16 bases between. Peripheral blood from each donor was collected in a volume of approximately 10 milliliters. In each sample, at least 6 million PBMCs were isolated. This receptor was taken from a man aged 35 to 55 in good health. The rearrangement links TRBV29-1 to TRBJ2-1, with D perhaps TRBD2 (5 bases). Material: blood. CDR3 region: CSVAGSETNSYNEQFF. CDR3 nucleotide sequence: TGCAGCGTTGCGGGGTCAGAAACTAACTCCTACAATGAGCAGTTCTTC.